A single sample is the source of the 7 T cell receptor beta chains below, sequenced in a study of T cells after yellow fever vaccination. TCRdb independently ran MiXCR on the 5' RACE reads; one entry per CDR3 protein. The data contain 600,000 to 750,000 distinct CDR3 sequences, roughly an eighth of them singletons. The starting material was PBMCs, obtained on the day of the yellow fever booster vaccination. These receptors originate from a man younger than 40 who received the YFV17D yellow fever vaccine.

This clonotype has a handful of counts. The J gene is TRBJ1-1, the V gene TRBV14; TRBD1 might be the D (5 bases). The V end lost 1 base, the J end lost 0 bases, and 9 bases lay between the germline ends. The germline V gene encodes CDR1 SGHDN and CDR2 FVKESK. This CDR3 contains 15 residues. Here the CDR3 DNA reads TGTGCCAGCAGCCAAGTTTCAGGGATGAACACTGAAGCTTTCTTT. Its translation is CASSQVSGMNTEAFF.

The chain couples TRBV12-3 or TRBV12-4 to TRBJ2-6; a weak D match, TRBD2 (6 bases). The CDR3 has 16 amino acids. V shed 6 bases and J shed 0 bases, with 12 bases lying between them. CDR3 DNA: TGTGCCAGCAGAACTACCGGGAGCTCTGGGGCCAACGTCCTGACTTTC. Translating it yields CASRTTGSSGANVLTF.

This clonotype was detected only a few times. The chain uses TRBV5-1 and TRBJ2-6; a weak D match, TRBD2 (6 bases). Trimming stripped 2 bases from V and 2 bases from J, with 11 bases between. The CDR3 spans 16 residues. The germline V gene encodes CDR1 SGHRS and CDR2 YFSETQ. The CDR3, as DNA: TGCGCCAGCAGCTTACCGGAGGGGACTGGGGCCAACGTCCTGACTTTC. This encodes CASSLPEGTGANVLTF.

This clonotype showed up many times. The chain links TRBV7-6 to TRBJ1-4, with no clear D. This CDR3 spans 14 amino acids. Germline CDR1 SGHVS, CDR2 FNYEAQ. The germline V and J ends were trimmed by 4 bases and 8 bases, with 14 bases remaining between them. CDR3 residues: CASSSRLGGEKLFF. CDR3 coding DNA: TGTGCCAGCAGCTCGAGACTAGGAGGCGAAAAACTGTTTTTT.

This clonotype was counted many times. The chain links TRBV4-3 to TRBJ2-5; no clear D gene. Between the trimmed V and J ends, which lost 2 bases and 4 bases, there was a span of 8 bases. Germline CDR1 and CDR2: LGHNA and YSLEER. The CDR3 totals 13 residues. CDR3 loop: CASSQNYLETQYF. The DNA for the CDR3 is TGCGCCAGCAGCCAAAATTACCTAGAGACCCAGTACTTC.

This clonotype was detected a few times. The rearrangement joins TRBV7-8 to TRBJ1-1; no definite D call. CDR1 and CDR2 from the germline V gene are SGHVS and FQNEAQ. V was cut by 0 bases and J by 0 bases, with 5 bases left in between. This CDR3 contains 14 residues. The CDR3 DNA follows: TGTGCCAGCAGCTTAGCTTATTTGAACACTGAAGCTTTCTTT. The encoded protein is CASSLAYLNTEAFF.

The chain employs TRBV20-1 and TRBJ2-3; 7 bases fit TRBD1. The length of the CDR3 is 17 residues. Losses at the gene ends were 6 bases for V and 2 bases for J; bases not matched to a gene: 17. CDR1 is DFQATT, CDR2 SNEGSKA, per germline (reference sequence). This CDR3 is CSADAPGQRLHTDTQYF. The CDR3 DNA follows: TGCAGTGCAGACGCCCCGGGACAGCGACTGCACACAGATACGCAGTATTTT.